Below, 3 T cell receptor beta chains from the same sample are listed, as sequenced in a study of cytomegalovirus exposure and HLA in healthy donors (dated by TCRdb to about 2017). Receptor libraries were prepared by the immunoSEQ multiplex PCR assay. The multiplex PCR relied on a mix of 60 forward primers for TCR Vbeta segments and 13 reverse primers for TCR Jbeta segments. Not all clones reach the TCRdb copy of this immuneACCESS table, which keeps in-frame sequences only. Checked studies attribute under half of the gap to unresolved V genes and leave the rest unexplained. Here the sample has approximately 150,000 clones; roughly 76% occur a single time. The ten biggest clones cover 2.9% of the sample. The sample was PBMCs. These TCRs come from a woman aged 25 to 39 in good health and CMV-seronegative.

In the case of this clone: Other DNA sequences in the sample encode the same CDR3. The chain joins TRBV5-1 to TRBJ2-3, with 9 bases lining up with TRBD1. Germline V gives CDR1 SGHRS, CDR2 YFSETQ. Trimming took 4 bases from V and 6 from J; bases not matched to a gene: 3. The CDR3 runs 13 residues. DNA for the CDR3: TGCGCCAGCAGCCTACAGGGGGCGGATACGCAGTATTTT. This codes for CASSLQGADTQYF.

The V and J genes are TRBV7-2 and TRBJ2-7, with 11 bases that match TRBD1. V gave up 5 bases and J gave up 1 base; unmatched junction bases: 1. This CDR3 contains 14 residues. CDR1 SGHTA and CDR2 FQGNSA come from the germline V gene. The CDR3 nucleotides read TGTGCCAGCAGCGGACAGGGGGCATCCTACGAGCAGTACTTC. Protein sequence: CASSGQGASYEQYF.

The chain couples TRBV27 to TRBJ1-6; D is possibly TRBD1 (5 bases). Per the germline V gene, CDR1 is MNHEY and CDR2 is SMNVEV (reference sequence). V was shortened by 8 bases and J by 5 bases, with 16 bases between the two germline ends. There are 15 residues in the CDR3. The CDR3 DNA reads TGTGCCAGCGGGGGGGGGACGGTAAATAATTCACCCCTCCACTTT. It codes for CASGGGTVNNSPLHF.